The T cell receptor (beta chain) under discussion was sequenced for a study of cytomegalovirus exposure and HLA in healthy donors (dated by TCRdb to 2017 to 2019). Background on the whole study: According to an earlier analysis of 587 of the donors, about 179 million T cells yielded 100 million or so unique TCR beta sequences and about 280 Gb of sequence data. An early release covering over 500 HLA-typed donors comprised 300 to 350 gigabases of sequencing data and around 85 million unique TCR sequences. On average, roughly 200,000 unique TCR beta nucleotide sequences were sequenced per donor among about 400 genotyped donors of the cohort, with roughly 19% of those sequences being non-productive. Of the roughly 400 genotyped donors, 81% were placed in the genetic ancestry cluster associated with self-reported Caucasian donors. The number of typed donors differed by locus: roughly 629-630 for A, B, C, DRB1 and DQB1; some 500 for DQA1; approximately 600 for DPA1; and 450 to 480 for DPB1. In an earlier analysis of about 590 of the donors, high-throughput TCR beta sequencing was used to judge whether each TCR beta V gene segment behaved as functional or pseudogenic. Besides the first cohort of more than 650 subjects, a separate validation cohort made up of 95 to 150 different subjects was used. The later analysis used no new phenotypic data to find candidate immune exposures, relying instead on TCR beta sequences and their occurrence across donors. To predict cytomegalovirus infection status, the study combined high-throughput TCR immunosequencing, statistical association of individual TCRs with disease status, and machine learning. Donor age, sex, ethnicity and CMV serostatus were compiled together with the repertoire data. A later analysis re-analyzed previously published TCR beta repertoires from roughly 630 donors and added high-resolution HLA genotyping to study TCR occurrence patterns. Both class I and class II loci were covered by HLA typing, at four-digit resolution. A later genetic analysis took genome-wide SNP genotypes for about 55% of the roughly 700 donors and used that subset as a discovery cohort. The study used immunosequencing to profile the T cell repertoires of approximately 690 subjects and linked those repertoires to cytomegalovirus serostatus. Every repertoire in the discovery cohort had been generated on one and the same sequencing platform. Five DR-DQ haplotypes were handled as single units for association and clustering because linkage in the cohort was strong. The study aimed to test whether signatures of past pathogen exposure could be identified by cataloging public T cell receptors.

The library relied on the immunoSEQ multiplex PCR assay. For the multiplex PCR, a mixture combining 60 forward primers for TCR Vbeta segments and 13 reverse primers for TCR Jbeta segments was used. The CDR3 region of rearranged TCR beta genes was amplified from genomic DNA by a multiplex PCR assay. The Illumina HiSeq System was used to sequence the amplified TCR beta libraries as 87-base-pair reads. Under the source paper's analysis protocol: In a later analysis, tens of millions of unique TCR beta chains were counted across the approximately 640 repertoires, and roughly 9.9 million of these chains were shared by at least two donors. To remove PCR and sequencing errors, raw reads were error-corrected and collapsed into unique sequences using a nearest-neighbor algorithm that merged closely related sequences. CDR3 sequences were aligned to IMGT reference sequences to assign V, D and J gene segments. For a sequence to be retained, a match of at least six nucleotides was required to both a V gene segment and a J gene segment. Rearrangements were classified as productive when the CDR3 lacked stop codons and remained in frame with V and J, and all other rearrangements were classified as non-productive. CDR3 was defined by IMGT convention, running from the second conserved V-encoded cysteine to the conserved J-encoded phenylalanine. In an earlier analysis of around 540 of the donors, sequences lacking an unambiguous match to a single V gene segment were excluded. An earlier analysis of about 590 of the donors classified V segments as functional when productive rearrangements were above 56.7% and as segregating when the standard deviation between donors was above 5%. A statistical classification framework was built to diagnose cytomegalovirus status from the catalog of TCR beta chain sequences. V and J gene assignment, in a later analysis, came from comparing TCR nucleotide sequences with IMGT/GENE-DB human TR gene sequences. The TCRdist pipeline was used in a later analysis to assign CDR3 sequences and most-parsimonious VDJ recombination scenarios. In a later analysis, each TCR beta chain was defined by its CDR3 amino acid sequence together with its V-gene family, and reads lacking a unique V-gene family were excluded. As a way to deal with suspected cross-contamination and a sequencing artifact, a later analysis dropped hundreds of nucleotide sequences that were highly shared and had low generation probability. In a later analysis, a clonal expansion index for each public chain was calculated from normalized within-repertoire ranks of inferred template counts. Generation probabilities in a later analysis came from a VDJ recombination model fitted to out-of-frame rearrangements, and those results were checked against IGoR. In a later analysis, TCR-TCR, TCR-HLA and TCR-CMV co-occurrence was scored with hypergeometric tests, and a repertoire-size bias correction was applied to TCR pairs. A later analysis estimated false discovery rates by permuting HLA or CMV assignments 20 times. A later analysis grouped co-occurring TCRs with DBSCAN, adding TCRdist sequence similarity when clustering within HLA-allele-positive subsets. For co-occurrence clustering, repertoires with fewer than 30,000 or more than 120,000 public chains were excluded, along with five repertoires with anomalous nucleotide sharing. In TCRdb, the immuneACCESS table is reduced to in-frame sequences with V and J assigned. These tables do not hold every clone; where another copy was compared, an unresolved V gene accounts for under half, and the others remain unexplained. V and J calls and clone size are given by that table; D and trimming were obtained from the DNA. The sample has about 62,000 clones on record, approximately 81% of them singletons. Roughly 2.9% of the sample is taken by the ten largest.

Findings and caveats that apply to the study as a whole: Because HLA typing was missing for some donors at each locus, association tests included only the typed subset. In a later analysis, TCR association rates were found to vary across HLA loci, with the most associated TCRs seen for DRB1 alleles and the fewest for HLA-C alleles. A further reported finding was that TCR beta sequences accurately predicted the HLA-A and HLA-B alleles for most subjects in the first cohort. A later analysis reported that several top co-occurrence clusters appeared linked to parvovirus B19, influenza, CMV and Epstein-Barr virus. In the study, about 150 TCR beta chains were listed as associated with cytomegalovirus. It was suggested by the authors that the approach could potentially be generalized to other disease states and immunological phenotypes. Immune exposure information for the cohort was limited to CMV serostatus. The presence/absence analyses assumed that sequencing depth was roughly uniform across donors, and that assumption may not be true. When HLA alleles, especially DR and DQ, strongly co-occurred, attributing TCR associations to individual alleles was difficult. The sequencing pipeline was judged likely to have produced a cluster of highly shared sequence variants as a technical artifact. Because counts were too low, roughly 16 rarely observed V segments, including chromosome 9 orphons, were excluded from the earlier analysis of some 590 of the donors. A later analysis found that most CMV-associated TCR beta chains appeared HLA-restricted, with HLA associations seemingly driven largely by CMV exposure. The cohort was sequenced for TCR beta chains only, and without alpha or paired-chain data the features that could be detected were limited. While some public TCRs were present in many individuals, most TCR sequences turned up only very rarely across donors. In a later analysis, around 17,000 TCR beta sequences were associated with specific HLA alleles at a false discovery rate of 0.05. Correlated functional status among segregating V segments might be attributable to linkage disequilibrium, but an unknown experimental factor could not be ruled out. Cytomegalovirus status was reported to be diagnosed by the classifier with high specificity and sensitivity in both the original and validation cohorts. Because the 87-base-pair reads could not distinguish some IMGT-functional V segments, including TRBV6-2 and TRBV6-3, those segments were excluded. According to a later genetic analysis, donors in an Asian-associated ancestry cluster had fewer N-insertions in productive TCRs than the roughly 700-donor mean. In an earlier analysis of several hundred of the donors, most TCR beta V segments were observed in productive rearrangements about 90% or about 30% of the time, broadly matching IMGT annotations. In a later genetic analysis, a missense DCLRE1C variant was associated with V-gene and J-gene trimming of TCR beta chains, and the association was replicated in an independent cohort. A few of the identified cytomegalovirus-associated TCR beta chains were confirmed in vitro to be specific for cytomegalovirus antigens. A later analysis found that HLA-associated TCR beta chains were more clonally expanded and had lower generation probabilities than equally common non-associated chains.

The cohort consisted of more than 650 healthy bone marrow donors. At the time of sampling, every cohort member was nominally healthy, though immune exposures that went unrecorded were likely present. The donor tested CMV seronegative and was one of the 352 seronegative cohort members. A peripheral blood sample was provided by each donor, and peripheral blood mononuclear cells were used for TCR beta sequencing. Genomic DNA was extracted from the blood cell samples with the Qiagen DNeasy Blood Extraction Kit. The CDR3 starts with the cysteine, ends with the phenylalanine, and has 15 residues. Here the CDR3 DNA is all that survives: 45 bases in frame from base 1. V loses 5 bases, J loses 2 bases, and the germline ends lie 13 bases apart. From the germline V gene, CDR1 is MDHEN and CDR2 is SYDVKM. Concerning this clone itself: Its antigen is still unknown. The input lacks base qualities; no much larger clone sits a single base away.

Sequenced: PBMCs. The rearranged chain carries TRBV28 and TRBJ2-1, with TRBD2 as a weak D call on 6 bases. This clonotype was obtained from a woman younger than 45 in good health and CMV-seronegative. The CDR3 protein is CASSPDSGPYNEQFF. The DNA sequence is as follows: TGTGCCAGCAGTCCTGACAGCGGGCCCTACAATGAGCAGTTCTTC.